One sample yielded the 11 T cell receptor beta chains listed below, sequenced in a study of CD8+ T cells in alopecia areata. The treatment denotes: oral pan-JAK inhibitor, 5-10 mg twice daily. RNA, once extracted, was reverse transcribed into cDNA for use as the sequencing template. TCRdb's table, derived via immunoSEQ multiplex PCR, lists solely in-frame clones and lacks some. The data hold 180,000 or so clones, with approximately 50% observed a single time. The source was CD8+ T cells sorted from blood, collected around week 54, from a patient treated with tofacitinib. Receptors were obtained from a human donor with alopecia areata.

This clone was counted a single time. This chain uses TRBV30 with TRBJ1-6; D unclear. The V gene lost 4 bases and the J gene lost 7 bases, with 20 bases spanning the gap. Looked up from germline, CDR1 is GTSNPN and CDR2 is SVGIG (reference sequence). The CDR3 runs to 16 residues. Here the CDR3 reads CAWTLGGGSVNSPLHF. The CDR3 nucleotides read TGTGCCTGGACTCTCGGCGGAGGGTCTGTGAATTCACCCCTCCACTTT.

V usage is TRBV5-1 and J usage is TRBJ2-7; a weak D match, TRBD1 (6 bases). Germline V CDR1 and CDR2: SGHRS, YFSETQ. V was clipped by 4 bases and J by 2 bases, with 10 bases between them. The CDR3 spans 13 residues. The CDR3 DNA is TGCGCCAGCAGCCTGCGACAGGCCTACGAGCAGTACTTC. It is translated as CASSLRQAYEQYF.

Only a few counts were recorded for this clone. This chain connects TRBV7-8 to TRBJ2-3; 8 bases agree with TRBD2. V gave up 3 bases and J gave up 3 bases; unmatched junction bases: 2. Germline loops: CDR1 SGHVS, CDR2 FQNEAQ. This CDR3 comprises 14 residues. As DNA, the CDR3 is TGTGCCAGCAGCTTCTCGGGGGGGACAGATACGCAGTATTTT. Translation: CASSFSGGTDTQYF.

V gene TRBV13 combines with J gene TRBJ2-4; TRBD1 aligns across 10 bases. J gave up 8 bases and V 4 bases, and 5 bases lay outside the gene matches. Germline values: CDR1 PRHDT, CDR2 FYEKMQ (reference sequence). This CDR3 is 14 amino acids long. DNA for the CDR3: TGTGCCAGCAGCTACGGGACAGGGGTGGACATTCAGTACTTC. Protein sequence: CASSYGTGVDIQYF.

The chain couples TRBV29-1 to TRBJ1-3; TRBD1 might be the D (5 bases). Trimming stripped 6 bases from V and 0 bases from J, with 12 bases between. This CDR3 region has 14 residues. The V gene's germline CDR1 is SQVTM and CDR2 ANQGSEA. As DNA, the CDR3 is TGCAGCGTGGCAGGGTTACCCTCTGGAAACACCATATATTTT. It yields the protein CSVAGLPSGNTIYF.

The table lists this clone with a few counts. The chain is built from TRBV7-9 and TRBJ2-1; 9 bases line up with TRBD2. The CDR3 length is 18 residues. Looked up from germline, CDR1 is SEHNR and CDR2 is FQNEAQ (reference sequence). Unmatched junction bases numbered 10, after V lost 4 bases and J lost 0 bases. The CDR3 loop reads CASSSRTSASFSYNEQFF. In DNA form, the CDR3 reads TGTGCCAGCAGCTCCCGGACTAGCGCAAGTTTCTCCTACAATGAGCAGTTCTTC.

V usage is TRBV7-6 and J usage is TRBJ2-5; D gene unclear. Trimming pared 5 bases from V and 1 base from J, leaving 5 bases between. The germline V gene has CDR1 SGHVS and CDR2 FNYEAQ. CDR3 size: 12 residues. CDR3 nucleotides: TGTGCCAGCAGCCAGCCCCAAGAGACCCAGTACTTC. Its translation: CASSQPQETQYF. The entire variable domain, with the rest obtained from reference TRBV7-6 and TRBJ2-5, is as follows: GAGVSQSPRYKVTKRGQDVALRCDPISGHVSLYWYRQALGQGPEFLTYFNYEAQQDKSGLPNDRFSAERPEGSISTLTIQRTEQRDSAMYRCASSQPQETQYFGPGTRLLVL.

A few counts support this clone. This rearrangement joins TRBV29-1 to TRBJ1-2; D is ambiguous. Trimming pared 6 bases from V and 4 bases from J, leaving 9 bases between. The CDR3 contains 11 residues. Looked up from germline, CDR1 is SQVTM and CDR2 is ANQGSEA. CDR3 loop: CSVEGSYGYTF. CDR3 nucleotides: TGCAGCGTAGAGGGTTCCTATGGCTACACCTTC.

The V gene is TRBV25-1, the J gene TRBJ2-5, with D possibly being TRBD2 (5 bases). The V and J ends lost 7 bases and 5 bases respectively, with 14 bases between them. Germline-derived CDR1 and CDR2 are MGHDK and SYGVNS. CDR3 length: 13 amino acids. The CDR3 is CASMDGEYETQYF. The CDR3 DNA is TGTGCCAGCATGGACGGGGAGTACGAGACCCAGTACTTC.

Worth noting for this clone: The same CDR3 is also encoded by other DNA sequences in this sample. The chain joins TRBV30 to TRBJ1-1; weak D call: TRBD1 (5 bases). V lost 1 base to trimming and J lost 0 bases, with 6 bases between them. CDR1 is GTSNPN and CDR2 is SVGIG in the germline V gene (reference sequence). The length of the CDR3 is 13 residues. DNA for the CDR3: TGTGCCTGGAGTGAGGGGTTGAACACTGAAGCTTTCTTT. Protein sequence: CAWSEGLNTEAFF. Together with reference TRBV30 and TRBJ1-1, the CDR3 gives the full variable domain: SQTIHQWPATLVQPVGSPLSLECTVEGTSNPNLYWYRQAAGRGLQLLFYSVGIGQISSEVPQNLSASRPQDRQFILSSKKLLLSDSGFYLCAWSEGLNTEAFFGQGTRLTVV.

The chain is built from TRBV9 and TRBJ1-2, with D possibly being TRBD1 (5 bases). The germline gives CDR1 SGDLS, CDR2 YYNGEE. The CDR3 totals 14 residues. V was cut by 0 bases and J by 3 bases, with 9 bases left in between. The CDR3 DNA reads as TGTGCCAGCAGCGTAGAAACAGGCGACTATGGCTACACCTTC. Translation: CASSVETGDYGYTF.